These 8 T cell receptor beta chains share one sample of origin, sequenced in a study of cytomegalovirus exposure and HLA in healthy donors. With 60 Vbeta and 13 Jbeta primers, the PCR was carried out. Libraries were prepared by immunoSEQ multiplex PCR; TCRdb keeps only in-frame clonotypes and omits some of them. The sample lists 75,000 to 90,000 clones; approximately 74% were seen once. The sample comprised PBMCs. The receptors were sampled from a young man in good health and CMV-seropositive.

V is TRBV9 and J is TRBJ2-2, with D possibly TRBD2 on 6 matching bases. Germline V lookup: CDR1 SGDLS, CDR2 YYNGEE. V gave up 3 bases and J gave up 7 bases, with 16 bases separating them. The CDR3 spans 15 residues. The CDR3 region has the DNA TGTGCCAGCAGCGCTTTAGCGGAGGTTGGCGGGGAGCTGTTTTTT. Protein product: CASSALAEVGGELFF.

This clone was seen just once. CDR3 in DNA: TGTGCCACCAGCAGAGGACAGGGGACCTCCTACGAGCAGTACTTC. This translates into CATSRGQGTSYEQYF. J is TRBJ2-7 and V is TRBV15; 8 positions match TRBD1. This CDR3 comprises 15 residues. Germline CDR1 reads LNHNV; CDR2 reads YYDKDF (reference sequence). The V gene end was trimmed by 1 base and the J gene end by 0 bases; junction bases not matched to a gene: 2. The whole variable domain, remainder taken from reference TRBV15 and TRBJ2-7, is DAMVIQNPRYQVTQFGKPVTLSCSQTLNHNVMYWYQQKSSQAPKLLFHYYDKDFNNEADTPDNFQSRRPNTSFCFLDIRSPGLGDTAMYLCATSRGQGTSYEQYFGPGTRLTVT.

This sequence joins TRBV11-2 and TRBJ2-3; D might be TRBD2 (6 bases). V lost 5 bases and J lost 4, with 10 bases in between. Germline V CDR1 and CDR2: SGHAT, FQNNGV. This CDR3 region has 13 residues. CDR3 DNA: TGTGCCAGCAGCCCTACGGGGGCAGATACGCAGTATTTT. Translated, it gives CASSPTGADTQYF.

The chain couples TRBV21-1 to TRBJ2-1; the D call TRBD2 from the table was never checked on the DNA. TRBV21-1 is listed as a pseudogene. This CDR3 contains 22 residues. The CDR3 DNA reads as TGTGCCAGCAGCAAAGTCCTCAGGGGGTGGACTAGCGGCCGGTGCCCCTACAATGAGCAGTTCTTC. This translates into CASSKVLRGWTSGRCPYNEQFF.

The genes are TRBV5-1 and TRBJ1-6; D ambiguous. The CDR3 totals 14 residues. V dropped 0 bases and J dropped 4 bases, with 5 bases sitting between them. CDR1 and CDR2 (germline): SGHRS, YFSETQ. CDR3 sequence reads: CASSLEQYNSPLHF. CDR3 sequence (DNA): TGCGCCAGCAGCTTGGAACAATATAATTCACCCCTCCACTTT.

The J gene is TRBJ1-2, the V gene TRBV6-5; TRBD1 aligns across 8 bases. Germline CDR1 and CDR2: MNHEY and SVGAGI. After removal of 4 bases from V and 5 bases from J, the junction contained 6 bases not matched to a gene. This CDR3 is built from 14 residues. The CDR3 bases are TGTGCCAGCAGTTCCGGGACAGGACTATATGGCTACACCTTC. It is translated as CASSSGTGLYGYTF.

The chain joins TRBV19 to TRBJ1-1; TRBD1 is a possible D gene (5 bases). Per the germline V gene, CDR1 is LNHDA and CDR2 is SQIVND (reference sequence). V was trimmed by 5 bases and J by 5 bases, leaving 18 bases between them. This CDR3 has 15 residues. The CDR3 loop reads CASSLGGSGGTEAFF. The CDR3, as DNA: TGTGCCAGTAGTTTAGGAGGGAGCGGGGGAACTGAAGCTTTCTTT.

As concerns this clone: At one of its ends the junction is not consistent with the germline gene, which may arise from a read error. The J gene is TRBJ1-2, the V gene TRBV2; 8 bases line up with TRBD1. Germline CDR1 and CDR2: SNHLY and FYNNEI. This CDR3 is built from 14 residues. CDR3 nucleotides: TGTACCAGCAGTGAAGGTTCAGGGGGCAGAGGCTACACCTTC. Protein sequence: CTSSEGSGGRGYTF.